What follows are 7 T cell receptor beta chains derived from one specimen sequenced in a study of cytomegalovirus exposure and HLA in healthy donors. Researchers ran the PCR with 60 Vbeta and 13 Jbeta primers. The table came from immunoSEQ multiplex PCR; TCRdb's copy has only in-frame clones and leaves some out. The table records 150,000 to 200,000 clones, 75% to 85% of them present only once. Sequencing input: PBMCs. The receptors here all came from a male donor in good health and CMV-seropositive.

This clone was found a few times. The rearrangement links TRBV4-3 to TRBJ1-2; 9 bases map to TRBD1. Germline V gene lookup returns CDR1 LGHNA and CDR2 YSLEER. The trim removed 0 bases at V and 6 bases at J, leaving 14 bases unmatched. CDR3 length equals 18 residues. CDR3 residues: CASSQDRYRGRRDDGYTF. In nucleotides, the CDR3 is TGCGCCAGCAGCCAAGATAGGTACAGGGGGCGCCGGGACGATGGCTACACCTTC.

The rearrangement links TRBV19 to TRBJ1-2; 12 bases are shared with TRBD1. Germline CDR1 reads LNHDA; CDR2 reads SQIVND (reference sequence). The CDR3 spans 15 residues. The J segment lost 7 bases and the V segment lost 7 bases, leaving 10 bases of the junction unmatched. The DNA of the CDR3 is TGTGCCAGTATTGGGACAGGGGGCGCGTCGTCTGGCTACACCTTC. The encoded protein is CASIGTGGASSGYTF. The full variable domain, with the rest looked up from reference TRBV19 and TRBJ1-2, is DGGITQSPKYLFRKEGQNVTLSCEQNLNHDAMYWYRQDPGQGLRLIYYSQIVNDFQKGDIAEGYSVSREKKESFPLTVTSAQKNPTAFYLCASIGTGGASSGYTFGSGTRLTVV.

This clone was recorded a few times. The rearrangement links TRBV5-4 to TRBJ2-7, with 10 positions matching TRBD1. Germline V gene lookup returns CDR1 SGHNT and CDR2 YYREEE (reference sequence). The CDR3 extends over 15 amino acids. V shed 3 bases, J shed 0 bases, and the junction held 3 bases outside the gene matches. The CDR3: CASSWGQGLSYEQYF. DNA of the CDR3: TGTGCCAGCAGCTGGGGACAGGGGCTCTCCTACGAGCAGTACTTC.

The table lists this clone with a count of one. The V call is TRBV7-2, the J call TRBJ1-4, with D perhaps matching TRBD1 (5 bases). The CDR3 extends over 15 amino acids. Germline V lookup: CDR1 SGHTA, CDR2 FQGNSA. Trimming cost V 1 base and J 1 base, with 7 bases left between them. The CDR3 bases are TGTGCCAGCAGCTTAGATCAGGGAACTAATGAAAAACTGTTTTTT. Protein: CASSLDQGTNEKLFF.

V and J are TRBV6-5 and TRBJ1-1; 7 positions agree with TRBD1. V lost 0 bases, J lost 6 bases, and 7 bases stayed unmatched. The CDR3 has 15 amino acids. Germline V gives CDR1 MNHEY, CDR2 SVGAGI. The CDR3 loop reads CASSYSSRGHPEAFF. The CDR3 bases are TGTGCCAGCAGTTACTCGAGTAGGGGGCACCCTGAAGCTTTCTTT.

This chain links TRBV18 with TRBJ2-5; TRBD1 matches at 8 bases. Germline V gene sequence: CDR1 KGHSH, CDR2 LQKENI. V was clipped by 2 bases and J by 5 bases; unmatched bases: 4. The CDR3 consists of 14 residues. In DNA, the CDR3 is TGTGCCAGCTCACCAAAGACAGGGGAGGAGACCCAGTACTTC. This gives the protein CASSPKTGEETQYF.

V usage is TRBV4-1 and J usage is TRBJ2-7; 7 bases map to TRBD1. V was pared by 4 bases and J by 1 base, with 10 bases of the junction left unmatched. Germline CDR1 is MGHRA and CDR2 is YSYEKL. The CDR3 runs 16 residues. CDR3 residues: CASSLQTGLSSYEQYF. CDR3 nucleotide sequence: TGCGCCAGCAGCCTCCAGACAGGGCTCTCTTCCTACGAGCAGTACTTC.